The clone carrying this T cell receptor (beta chain) is medium-sized by share. The antigen is undetermined. V lost 1 base and J lost 2, with 15 bases in between. Germline CDR1 SGHTA, CDR2 FQGNSA. The CDR3 spans 16 residues. TCR alpha and beta CDR3 regions were amplified from RNA using iRepertoire nested multiplex PCR. One-step reverse transcription and amplification started from approximately 100-400 ng of tissue mRNA or PBMC total RNA. One entry per CDR3 protein, called by TCRdb with MiXCR from the multiplex PCR reads. The data contain fewer than 7,500 distinct CDR3 sequences, 35% to 45% of them singletons. The data were obtained in a study of glioma-infiltrating T cells. General observations from the study: Very few CDR3 sequences were shared between tissue and blood. Non-neoplastic patients had below-expected tissue-blood divergence, while all gliomas exceeded expectation.

Sequencing was performed on glioma tissue, nonneoplastic brain tissue, or PBMCs (not recorded which). The chain combines TRBV7-2 with TRBJ2-7; D call uncertain. The TCR sequence derives from a human donor with low-grade glioma or glioblastoma, undergoing nonglioma brain surgery, or in good health (not recorded which). CDR3 sequence reads: CASSLDTQSAAYEQYF. The CDR3 nucleotides read TGTGCCAGCAGCTTAGATACCCAGAGCGCAGCCTACGAGCAGTACTTC.